This T cell receptor beta chain was obtained from a study of OX40 agonist ivuxolimab in advanced cancers. In the study overall: At doses from 0.01 to 10 mg/kg, patients were given intravenous ivuxolimab every 2 weeks.

Patients were ruled out by autoimmune disease history or systemic immunosuppression. In germline, CDR1 is LNHDA, CDR2 SQIVND (reference sequence). The length of the CDR3 is 14 residues. V was shortened by 5 bases and J by 4 bases, with 11 bases between the two germline ends. Assay used: immunoSEQ multiplex PCR; TCRdb lists only in-frame clones, some missing. The sample shows tens of thousands of clones, around 90% of them seen only once. The sequences come from CD4+ or CD8+ T cells sorted from blood, collected in a trial of the OX40 agonist ivuxolimab. The genes are TRBV19 and TRBJ2-2; D is possibly TRBD1 or TRBD2 (6 bases each). This TCR was sampled from an adult with an advanced solid tumor such as melanoma, head and neck, liver or kidney cancer. CDR3 sequence: CASSGGRITGELFF. The CDR3 DNA reads TGTGCCAGTAGTGGGGGGCGCATCACCGGGGAGCTGTTTTTT.